One and the same sample provided the 25 T cell receptor beta chains below, sequenced in a study of blood T cells in healthy people across ages. Then a second PCR, running about 7 to 11 cycles, was carried out with a sample-barcoded 5' primer and a J-beta primer mix. TCRdb reanalysed the 5' RACE reads using MiXCR and keeps one entry per CDR3 protein. The repertoire holds roughly 1,000,000 distinct CDR3 sequences, with 20% to 25% as singletons. A further study also used this sample, focusing on T cells of mothers and their children.

Sample: blood. These receptors were obtained from a girl aged 2 to 10 in good health.

This clonotype showed up just a few times. The genes are TRBV9 and TRBJ2-3, with D unresolved. V lost 3 bases and J 0 bases, leaving 11 bases between the germline ends. This CDR3 has 15 residues. Germline CDR1 reads SGDLS; CDR2 reads YYNGEE. CDR3 sequence (DNA): TGTGCCAGCAGCGCATACTCTGACAGCACAGATACGCAGTATTTT. Encoded protein: CASSAYSDSTDTQYF.

This clonotype was seen many times. The rearrangement links TRBV29-1 to TRBJ1-1, with D unresolved. Germline lookup yields CDR1 SQVTM and CDR2 ANQGSEA. The ends were cut back, 5 bases at V and 1 base at J, with 5 bases in the middle. The CDR3 is made up of 11 amino acids. The CDR3 DNA is TGCAGCGTTATCGGGAACACTGAAGCTTTCTTT. Encoded protein: CSVIGNTEAFF.

A note on this clonotype: A junction end diverges from the germline sequence, so it may reflect a read error. The rearrangement joins TRBV4-1 to TRBJ2-3; D gene uncertain. In germline, CDR1 is MGHRA, CDR2 YSYEKL. There are 13 residues in the CDR3. The CDR3 DNA reads as TGCGCCGGCAGCCAAGATTTTGCAGATACGCAGTATTTT. It is translated as CAGSQDFADTQYF.

The rearrangement links TRBV2 to TRBJ2-5; D perhaps matches TRBD2 (6 bases). Germline loops: CDR1 SNHLY, CDR2 FYNNEI. This CDR3 spans 14 amino acids. Trimming took 4 bases from V and 4 from J, leaving 13 bases between them. The CDR3 spells CASSGVGTGETQYF. The CDR3 bases are TGTGCCAGCAGTGGTGTCGGGACTGGAGAGACCCAGTACTTC.

This clonotype occurred a few times. The CDR3 nucleotides read TGTGCCAGCAGTTTGCCTAGCGACCTTTACGAGCAGTACTTC. This codes for CASSLPSDLYEQYF. The gene calls are TRBV28 and TRBJ2-7; a possible D gene is TRBD2 (6 bases). Germline V gene data show CDR1 as MDHEN and CDR2 as SYDVKM. Between the trimmed V and J ends, which lost 3 bases and 4 bases, there was a span of 13 bases. The length of the CDR3 is 14 residues.

The rearrangement links TRBV29-1 to TRBJ2-5; D not resolved. The germline V gene encodes CDR1 SQVTM and CDR2 ANQGSEA. This CDR3 is built from 12 residues. The V and J ends lost 5 bases and 3 bases respectively, with 10 bases between them. CDR3 in amino acids: CSVRAGEETQYF. The CDR3 region has the DNA TGCAGCGTTCGGGCCGGCGAAGAGACCCAGTACTTC. Full variable domain (missing parts from reference TRBV29-1 and TRBJ2-5): SAVISQKPSRDICQRGTSLTIQCQVDSQVTMMFWYRQQPGQSLTLIATANQGSEATYESGFVIDKFPISRPNLTFSTLTVSNMSPEDSSIYLCSVRAGEETQYFGPGTRLLVL.

This clonotype has only one observation. The CDR3 bases are TGTGCCAGCAGTGAACGGGGGTCACCAACACTGGACTGGGGCTACGAGCAGTACTTC. Translation gives CASSERGSPTLDWGYEQYF. V gene TRBV2 combines with J gene TRBJ2-7, with a possible D match to TRBD2 (6 bases). Germline values: CDR1 SNHLY, CDR2 FYNNEI. The CDR3 runs 19 residues. V lost 2 bases and J lost 3, with 26 bases in between.

This rearrangement joins TRBV11-1 to TRBJ2-7; the D gene is possibly TRBD1 (5 bases). The CDR3 loop spans 16 amino acids. CDR1 SGHAT and CDR2 FQDESV come from the germline V gene (reference sequence). V was clipped by 5 bases and J by 0 bases, with 17 bases between them. CDR3 amino acids: CASSLLRGASSYEQYF. The CDR3 DNA is TGTGCCAGCAGCCTCCTTAGGGGCGCAAGCTCCTACGAGCAGTACTTC.

The chain employs TRBV20-1 and TRBJ2-5, with 8 bases matching TRBD2. The CDR3 covers 15 residues. Looked up from germline, CDR1 is DFQATT and CDR2 is SNEGSKA (reference sequence). V lost 5 bases and J lost 3; bases outside the gene matches: 11. CDR3 DNA sequence: TGCAGTGCTCTAGAGCCTCGGGGGGGCAAAGAGACCCAGTACTTC. Its translation is CSALEPRGGKETQYF.

This clonotype was seen only a few times. The chain joins TRBV12-3 or TRBV12-4 to TRBJ2-1; 8 nucleotides align to TRBD2. V dropped 2 bases and J dropped 7; count of bases not matched to a gene: 4. This CDR3 region has 14 residues. In DNA form, the CDR3 reads TGTGCCAGCAGTTTAATAGCGGGGCAGAATGAGCAGTTCTTC. It is translated as CASSLIAGQNEQFF.

The rearrangement joins TRBV6-6 to TRBJ2-2; 7 nucleotides agree with TRBD2. Germline V CDR1 and CDR2: MNHNY, SVGAGI (reference sequence). V was clipped by 6 bases and J by 4 bases; unmatched bases: 2. The CDR3 has 13 amino acids. CDR3 amino acids: CASRVAGTGELFF. For the CDR3, the DNA is TGTGCCAGCAGAGTAGCGGGCACCGGGGAGCTGTTTTTT.

This clonotype was detected only a few times. This chain uses TRBV7-8 with TRBJ1-2; D is uncertain. Germline lookup yields CDR1 SGHVS and CDR2 FQNEAQ. The V gene lost 1 base and the J gene lost 7 bases, with 16 bases spanning the gap. This CDR3 region has 15 residues. The CDR3 DNA is TGTGCCAGCAGCTTAGTGACCCCAGATCACTGTGGCTACACCTTC. It specifies CASSLVTPDHCGYTF.

This clonotype turned up a few times. The rearrangement links TRBV29-1 to TRBJ2-3; D is unresolved. Trimming took 5 bases from V and 1 from J, leaving 13 bases between them. This CDR3 has 14 amino acids. Germline V gives CDR1 SQVTM, CDR2 ANQGSEA. The CDR3 nucleotides read TGCAGCGTTTCTAGGGCAGTGGGCACAGATACGCAGTATTTT. Protein sequence: CSVSRAVGTDTQYF.

This rearrangement joins TRBV15 to TRBJ2-5; a weak D match, TRBD1 (7 bases). CDR1 is LNHNV, CDR2 YYDKDF, per germline (reference sequence). The CDR3 contains 15 residues. Between the trimmed V and J ends, which lost 2 bases and 2 bases, there was a span of 12 bases. The CDR3 region is CATSRSQGGQETQYF. CDR3 sequence (DNA): TGTGCCACCAGCAGATCTCAGGGGGGTCAAGAGACCCAGTACTTC.

On this clonotype: One end of the junction varies from germline; a read error may be responsible. The gene calls are TRBV11-2 and TRBJ2-3, with no clear D. The CDR3 spans 16 residues. Germline values: CDR1 SGHAT, CDR2 FQNNGV. Here the CDR3 reads CARSLDLRSSTDTQYF. Here the CDR3 DNA reads TGTGCCCGCAGCTTAGATCTGAGGAGTAGCACAGATACGCAGTATTTT.

V is TRBV7-2 and J is TRBJ2-7, with TRBD2 as a possible D gene (6 bases). The tail of the sequence fits TRBJ2-5 better, so the J call may be wrong. CDR1 and CDR2 (germline): SGHTA, FQGNSA. This CDR3 region has 17 residues. The CDR3 loop reads CASSLGGHAGRQETQYF. CDR3 sequence (DNA): TGTGCCAGCAGCTTGGGCGGACACGCAGGGAGGCAAGAGACCCAGTACTTC.

The V call is TRBV29-1, the J call TRBJ2-7; D remains unclear. Germline loops: CDR1 SQVTM, CDR2 ANQGSEA. CDR3 size: 13 residues. The V and J ends lost 4 bases and 2 bases respectively, with 12 bases between them. This CDR3 reads CSVVVRVAYEQYF. CDR3 DNA: TGCAGCGTTGTGGTCAGAGTTGCCTACGAGCAGTACTTC.

The chain links TRBV7-8 to TRBJ1-2, with D tentatively TRBD1 (5 bases). V lost 4 bases to trimming and J lost 1 base, with 13 bases between them. The CDR3 sequence is 15 residues long. Germline V gene lookup returns CDR1 SGHVS and CDR2 FQNEAQ. DNA of the CDR3: TGTGCCAGCAGCTCCCCGCGGGGCCTTAACTATGGCTACACCTTC. Residues: CASSSPRGLNYGYTF.

The chain combines TRBV7-8 with TRBJ2-5; D gene uncertain. This CDR3 has 13 residues. Per the germline V gene, CDR1 is SGHVS and CDR2 is FQNEAQ. V was cut by 5 bases and J by 0 bases, with 7 bases left in between. CDR3 amino acids: CASSPPDQETQYF. Here the CDR3 DNA reads TGTGCCAGCAGCCCCCCGGACCAAGAGACCCAGTACTTC.

This clonotype has only a few counts. The V call is TRBV28, the J call TRBJ1-6, with 9 positions matching TRBD1. Germline-derived CDR1 and CDR2 are MDHEN and SYDVKM. The CDR3 contains 13 residues. Trimming at V came to 6 bases and at J to 10 bases, leaving 4 bases not matched to a gene. This chain's CDR3 is CASRGTGRSPLHF. The CDR3 nucleotides read TGTGCCAGCAGGGGGACAGGGAGGTCACCCCTCCACTTT.

The chain has TRBV7-2 and TRBJ2-1; tentatively, D is TRBD1 or TRBD2 (6 bases each). The assigned J gene may be wrong: the sequence end matches TRBJ2-7 better. This CDR3 contains 14 residues. Per the germline V gene, CDR1 is SGHTA and CDR2 is FQGNSA. The CDR3 region is CATRVGGPSYEQYF. The CDR3, as DNA: TGTGCCACCAGGGTCGGGGGCCCATCCTACGAGCAGTACTTC.

As concerns this clonotype: Sequence at one end of the junction differs from germline and may be a read error. This sequence joins TRBV3-1 and TRBJ2-7; D not certain. CDR1 and CDR2 (germline): LGHDT, YNNKEL (reference sequence). CDR3 length: 11 residues. Written as DNA, the CDR3 is TGTGCCAGCAGCCTCCAATCAAATGTGTGCTTC. Amino acid sequence: CASSLQSNVCF.

This clonotype was recorded once. The V call is TRBV20-1, the J call TRBJ2-5; 7 bases are a match to TRBD1. The junction had 11 bases not matched to a gene; V was cut back by 5 bases and J by 2 bases. There are 15 residues in the CDR3. Germline CDR1 is DFQATT and CDR2 is SNEGSKA (reference sequence). In DNA form, the CDR3 reads TGCAGTGCTCTTAACCGGGACAGCATACAAGAGACCCAGTACTTC. Its translation: CSALNRDSIQETQYF.

The V gene is TRBV29-1, the J gene TRBJ2-5, with TRBD2 matching 8 bases. Gene TRBJ2-1 matches the end of the DNA better, so the J call may be wrong. Germline CDR1 is SQVTM and CDR2 is ANQGSEA. The CDR3 has 14 amino acids. The CDR3 loop reads CSVRREAGRNEQFF. The CDR3 DNA reads TGCAGCGTTAGGCGGGAGGCCGGGAGGAATGAGCAGTTCTTC.

The J gene is TRBJ2-1, the V gene TRBV11-2; 10 nucleotides match TRBD2. Losses at the gene ends were 3 bases for V and 9 bases for J; bases not matched to a gene: 11. Germline V gene data show CDR1 as SGHAT and CDR2 as FQNNGV. The CDR3 loop spans 16 amino acids. The CDR3 loop reads CASSFNLAGVLGEQFF. DNA of the CDR3: TGTGCCAGCAGCTTCAACCTAGCGGGGGTTTTGGGTGAGCAGTTCTTC.